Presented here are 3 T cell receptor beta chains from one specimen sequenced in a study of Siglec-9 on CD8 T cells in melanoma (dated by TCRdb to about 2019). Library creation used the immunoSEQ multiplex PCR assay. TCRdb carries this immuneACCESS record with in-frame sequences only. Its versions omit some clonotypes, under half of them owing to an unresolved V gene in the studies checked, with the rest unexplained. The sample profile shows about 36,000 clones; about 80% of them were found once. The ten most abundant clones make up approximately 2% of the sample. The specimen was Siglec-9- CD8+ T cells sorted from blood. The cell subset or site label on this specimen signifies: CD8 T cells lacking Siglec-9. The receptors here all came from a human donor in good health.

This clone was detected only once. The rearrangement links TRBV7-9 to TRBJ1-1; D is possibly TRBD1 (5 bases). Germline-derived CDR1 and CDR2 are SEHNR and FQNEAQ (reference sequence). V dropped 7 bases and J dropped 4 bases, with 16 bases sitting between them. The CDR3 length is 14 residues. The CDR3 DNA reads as TGTGCCAGCATGGTGATCTTAGGGGTCACTGAAGCTTTCTTT. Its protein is CASMVILGVTEAFF.

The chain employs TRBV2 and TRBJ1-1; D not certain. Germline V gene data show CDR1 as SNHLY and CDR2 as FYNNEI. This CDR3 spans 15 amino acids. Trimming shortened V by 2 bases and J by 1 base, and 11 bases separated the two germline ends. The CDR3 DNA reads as TGTGCCAGCAGTGAAAGGGTGGTTCCGAACACTGAAGCTTTCTTT. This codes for CASSERVVPNTEAFF.

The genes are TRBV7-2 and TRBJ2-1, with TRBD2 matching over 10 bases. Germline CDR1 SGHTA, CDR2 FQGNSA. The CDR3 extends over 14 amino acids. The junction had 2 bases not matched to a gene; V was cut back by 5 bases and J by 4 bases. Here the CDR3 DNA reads TGTGCCAGCAGCCGGACTAGCGGTTACAATGAGCAGTTCTTC. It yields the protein CASSRTSGYNEQFF.